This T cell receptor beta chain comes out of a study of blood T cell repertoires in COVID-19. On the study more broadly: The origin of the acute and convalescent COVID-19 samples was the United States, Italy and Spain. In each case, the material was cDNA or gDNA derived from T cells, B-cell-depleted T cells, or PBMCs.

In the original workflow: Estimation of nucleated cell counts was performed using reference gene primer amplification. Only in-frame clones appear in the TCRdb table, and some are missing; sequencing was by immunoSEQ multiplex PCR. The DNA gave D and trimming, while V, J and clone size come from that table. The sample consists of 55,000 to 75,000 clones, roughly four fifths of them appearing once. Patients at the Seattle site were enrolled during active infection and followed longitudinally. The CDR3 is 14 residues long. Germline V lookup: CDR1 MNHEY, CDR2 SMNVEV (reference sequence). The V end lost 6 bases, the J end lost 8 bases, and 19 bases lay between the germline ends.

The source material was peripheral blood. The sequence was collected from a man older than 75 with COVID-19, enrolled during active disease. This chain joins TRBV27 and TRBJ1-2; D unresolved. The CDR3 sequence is CASSEGPGSRGYTF. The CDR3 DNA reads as TGTGCCAGCAGCGAAGGACCGGGGTCCAGAGGCTACACCTTC.